The 17 T cell receptor beta chains below all came from one sample that was sequenced in a study of T cell responses to AZD1222 COVID-19 vaccine. Data came from immunoSEQ multiplex PCR; TCRdb stores just in-frame clones and leaves some out. The profile shows around 80,000 clones, about 82% of them singletons. The sample here was peripheral blood, taken on day 0 of AZD1222 vaccination. These receptors all stem from an adult in good health.

This chain connects TRBV15 to TRBJ2-2; D is unresolved. Germline V lookup: CDR1 LNHNV, CDR2 YYDKDF (reference sequence). This CDR3 has 15 residues. Trimming removed 0 bases at V and 1 base at J, with 6 bases between. The CDR3 sequence is CATSRDLWNTGELFF. CDR3 coding DNA: TGTGCCACCAGCAGAGATTTGTGGAACACCGGGGAGCTGTTTTTT.

The chain is built from TRBV27 and TRBJ1-4; 8 nucleotides agree with TRBD1. The ends lost 3 bases at V and 14 bases at J; junction bases unmatched: 14. The CDR3 consists of 15 residues. The germline CDR1 and CDR2 sequences are MNHEY and SMNVEV (reference sequence). DNA for the CDR3: TGTGCCAGCAGTTTTAAGGGACAGGCGGCCGGTGGGCTGTTTTTT. Encoded protein: CASSFKGQAAGGLFF.

This chain connects TRBV2 to TRBJ1-2, with 9 bases that match TRBD1. V was clipped by 3 bases and J by 7 bases; unmatched bases: 6. CDR1 is SNHLY, CDR2 FYNNEI, per germline. CDR3 length: 14 amino acids. CDR3 amino acids: CASSDLGQGSGYTF. CDR3 nucleotides: TGTGCCAGCAGTGATTTAGGACAGGGGAGTGGCTACACCTTC. The whole variable domain, filled in from reference TRBV2 and TRBJ1-2, reads EPEVTQTPSHQVTQMGQEVILRCVPISNHLYFYWYRQILGQKVEFLVSFYNNEISEKSEIFDDQFSVERPDGSNFTLKIRSTKLEDSAMYFCASSDLGQGSGYTFGSGTRLTVV.

The chain couples TRBV6-2 or TRBV6-3 to TRBJ1-1; D unresolved. V lost 4 bases to trimming and J lost 5 bases, with 11 bases between them. The CDR3 loop spans 13 amino acids. Looked up from germline, CDR1 is MNHEY and CDR2 is SVGEGT. The CDR3 sequence is CASSFFPGTEAFF. CDR3 in DNA: TGTGCCAGCAGTTTTTTTCCAGGAACTGAAGCTTTCTTT.

The chain carries TRBV5-4 and TRBJ1-6, with a tentative D call TRBD1 (5 bases). Germline CDR1 and CDR2: SGHNT and YYREEE (reference sequence). With 4 bases removed from V and 7 bases from J, the gap between germline ends came to 9 bases. The CDR3 has 13 residues. The CDR3, as DNA: TGTGCCAGCAGCGGAGGGGACAATTCACCCCTCCACTTT. This translates into CASSGGDNSPLHF.

This rearrangement joins TRBV15 to TRBJ2-2; D gene unclear. The CDR3 length is 16 residues. Trimming shortened V by 0 bases and J by 0 bases, and 8 bases separated the two germline ends. CDR1 and CDR2 (germline): LNHNV, YYDKDF (reference sequence). This CDR3 is CATSRDVISNTGELFF. The CDR3 nucleotides are TGTGCCACCAGCAGAGACGTAATCTCGAACACCGGGGAGCTGTTTTTT.

The V call is TRBV7-2, the J call TRBJ2-5; 12 bases fit TRBD2. Losses at the gene ends were 1 base for V and 2 bases for J; bases not matched to a gene: 2. Germline lookup yields CDR1 SGHTA and CDR2 FQGNSA. This CDR3 has 16 residues. CDR3 sequence (DNA): TGTGCCAGCAGCTTAGTGACTAGCGGGGGACAAGAGACCCAGTACTTC. Protein: CASSLVTSGGQETQYF.

This rearrangement joins TRBV19 to TRBJ1-1, with TRBD1 as a possible D gene (6 bases). Germline CDR1 LNHDA, CDR2 SQIVND (reference sequence). The CDR3 length is 13 residues. CDR3 bases: TGTGCAGCAGGGGACACGCTGAACACTGAAGCTTTCTTT. It encodes CAAGDTLNTEAFF.

Here the CDR3 DNA reads TGTGCCAGCAGCCCAGACGGGTGGGGGGGCAATCAGCCCCAGCATTTT. Amino acid sequence: CASSPDGWGGNQPQHF. The chain joins TRBV7-9 to TRBJ1-5; perhaps TRBD1 as D (5 bases). Germline V gene sequence: CDR1 SEHNR, CDR2 FQNEAQ (reference sequence). The V end lost 5 bases, the J end lost 2 bases, and 16 bases lay between the germline ends. This CDR3 is 16 amino acids long.

The rearrangement uses TRBV19 and TRBJ2-5, with D unclear. V lost 6 bases and J 5 bases, leaving 10 bases between the germline ends. The CDR3 extends over 12 amino acids. CDR1 and CDR2 from the germline V gene are LNHDA and SQIVND (reference sequence). The CDR3 spells CASRQGWETQYF. The CDR3 bases are TGTGCCAGTAGGCAAGGGTGGGAGACCCAGTACTTC.

The chain links TRBV18 to TRBJ1-1, with 7 bases lining up with TRBD1. This CDR3 region has 15 residues. V shed 5 bases and J 0 bases; nucleotides not matched to a gene: 6. The germline gives CDR1 KGHSH, CDR2 LQKENI. The CDR3 region is CASSVTGAMNTEAFF. In DNA form, the CDR3 reads TGTGCCAGCTCAGTAACAGGGGCCATGAACACTGAAGCTTTCTTT.

The V call is TRBV21-1, the J call TRBJ2-7. TRBV21-1 is listed as a pseudogene. The CDR3 has 16 amino acids. Here the CDR3 DNA reads TGTGCCAGCAGCAACCGGGACGCCCCTGGATCCTACGAGCAGTACTTC. It is translated as CASSNRDAPGSYEQYF.

This rearrangement joins TRBV25-1 to TRBJ2-3; D might be TRBD1 or TRBD2, each matching 7 bases. CDR1 is MGHDK and CDR2 is SYGVNS in the germline V gene. V lost 4 bases and J lost 5, with 25 bases in between. This CDR3 comprises 18 residues. CDR3 region: CASSAGGRGGAGGDTQYF. In nucleotides, the CDR3 is TGTGCCAGCAGTGCGGGGGGCCGAGGGGGCGCGGGTGGAGATACGCAGTATTTT.

This chain uses TRBV3-1 (or the pseudogene TRBV3-2) with TRBJ1-2, with 8 nucleotides matching TRBD1. The germline gives CDR1 LGHDT, CDR2 YNNKEL (reference sequence). This CDR3 has 17 amino acids. J lost 8 bases, V lost 0 bases, and 14 bases had no gene match. This CDR3 reads CASSQDPPQGVLLGYTF. The CDR3 bases are TGTGCCAGCAGCCAAGATCCACCACAGGGGGTCCTATTGGGCTACACCTTC.

The chain links TRBV27 to TRBJ1-1; D remains ambiguous. Germline assignment: CDR1 MNHEY and CDR2 SMNVEV (reference sequence). The V gene lost 5 bases and the J gene lost 2 bases, with 18 bases spanning the gap. This CDR3 spans 16 amino acids. CDR3 amino acids: CASSPLVLSGNTEAFF. The CDR3 DNA follows: TGTGCCAGCAGTCCCCTGGTCTTGTCTGGAAACACTGAAGCTTTCTTT.

The V and J genes are TRBV7-9 and TRBJ1-1; D is undetermined. The CDR3 covers 13 residues. The V gene lost 3 bases and the J gene lost 4 bases, with 9 bases spanning the gap. Germline lookup yields CDR1 SEHNR and CDR2 FQNEAQ (reference sequence). CDR3: CASSFDALTEAFF. CDR3 coding DNA: TGTGCCAGCAGCTTTGACGCCCTCACTGAAGCTTTCTTT.

The gene calls are TRBV7-2 and TRBJ1-6; D is undetermined. The germline V gene has CDR1 SGHTA and CDR2 FQGNSA. Trimming left V 5 bases short and J 14 bases short, with 19 bases between. The CDR3 loop spans 14 amino acids. The CDR3 loop reads CASSRPGPGSTLHF. CDR3 bases: TGTGCCAGCAGCAGACCAGGCCCCGGATCGACCCTCCACTTT.